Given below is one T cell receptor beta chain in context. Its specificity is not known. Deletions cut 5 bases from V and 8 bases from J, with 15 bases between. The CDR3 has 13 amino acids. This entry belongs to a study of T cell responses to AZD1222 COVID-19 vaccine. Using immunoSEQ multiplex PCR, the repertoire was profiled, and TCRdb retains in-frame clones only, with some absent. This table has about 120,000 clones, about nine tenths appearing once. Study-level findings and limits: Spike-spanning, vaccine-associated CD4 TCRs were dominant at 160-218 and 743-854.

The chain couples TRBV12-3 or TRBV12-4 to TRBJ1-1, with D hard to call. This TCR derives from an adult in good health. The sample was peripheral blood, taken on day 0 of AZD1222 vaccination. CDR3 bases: TGTGCCAGCAGTCCGGGCCCGGTACCCGAAGCTTTCTTT. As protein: CASSPGPVPEAFF.